This T cell receptor beta chain originates from a study of monozygotic twins with inflammatory bowel disease. Study-wide results and caveats: No difference was seen in repertoire similarity between concordant and discordant twins, possibly from limited power. IBD patients displayed reduced TCRbeta diversity (inverse Simpson) when set against healthy co-twins.

Regarding this clonotype: The antigen is not known.

The UMIs carried a 6-nucleotide sample barcode, and they were added by template switching. Amplification used two nested PCRs: around 15 cycles, then 8 to 10 cycles, on TCRalpha/TCRbeta cDNA. No DNA is given; TCRdb re-called the 5' RACE reads and lists each CDR3 protein once. The repertoire shows some 200,000 distinct CDR3 sequences; the top ten hold around 1.5%. This CDR3 contains 15 residues. Looked up from germline, CDR1 is SGHAT and CDR2 is FQDESV (reference sequence). This sequence originates from a human donor with ulcerative colitis or Crohn's disease, or a healthy co-twin of an affected twin (not recorded which). The chain recombines TRBV11-1 with TRBJ1-4. The sample was blood. CDR3 in amino acids: CASSLDAATNEKLFF.